The clone carrying this T cell receptor (beta chain) showed up just once. This record comes from a study of OX40 agonist ivuxolimab in advanced cancers. About the study: Ivuxolimab was delivered to patients intravenously every 2 weeks at doses spanning 0.01 to 10 mg/kg. Patients with prior anti-PD-1, anti-PD-L1 or anti-CTLA-4 therapy were eligible; approximately 37% had some.

This table comes from immunoSEQ multiplex PCR, and its TCRdb copy is limited to in-frame clones, with some not included. The data contain around 20,000 clones, 70% to 90% of them singletons. Trimming removed 1 base from V and 6 bases from J; junction bases left unmatched: 10. Germline assignment: CDR1 SGHRS and CDR2 YFSETQ. This CDR3 contains 15 residues. The chain joins TRBV5-1 to TRBJ2-7; 7 nucleotides match TRBD1. Here the sequenced sample was CD4+ or CD8+ T cells sorted from blood, taken in a trial of the OX40 agonist ivuxolimab. This TCR was sampled from an adult with an advanced solid tumor such as melanoma, head and neck, liver or kidney cancer. The CDR3 protein is CASSLLGTDPIEQYF. The CDR3 DNA sequence: TGCGCCAGCAGCTTGTTGGGGACAGACCCGATCGAGCAGTACTTC. The variable domain in full, completed from reference TRBV5-1 and TRBJ2-7, reads KAGVTQTPRYLIKTRGQQVTLSCSPISGHRSVSWYQQTPGQGLQFLFEYFSETQRNKGNFPGRFSGRQFSNSRSEMNVSTLELGDSALYLCASSLLGTDPIEQYFGPGTRLTVT.